Presented here are 11 T cell receptor beta chains from one specimen sequenced in a study of T cells in Graves' hyperthyroidism and ophthalmopathy. Amplification targeted TCR beta CDR3 regions from RNA transcripts. In the first-round RT-PCR of the TCR CDR3, the HTBI primer set was used. TCRdb passed the multiplex PCR reads through MiXCR, listing each CDR3 protein once. The sample holds roughly 380,000 distinct CDR3 sequences, 15% to 20% seen once. The sequencing sample was made of blood. These TCRs come from a middle-aged woman with Graves' ophthalmopathy.

This clonotype was detected ten times or more. V usage is TRBV6-5 and J usage is TRBJ2-4; perhaps TRBD1 as D (6 bases). There are 14 residues in the CDR3. V shed 7 bases and J shed 7 bases, with 17 bases lying between them. Germline V gene data show CDR1 as MNHEY and CDR2 as SVGAGI. The CDR3 loop is CASISSGQSNIQYF. The CDR3 nucleotides are TGTGCCAGCATCTCCTCAGGACAGTCTAACATTCAGTACTTC.

This clonotype was counted ten times or more. V usage is TRBV6-5 and J usage is TRBJ2-5, with D perhaps TRBD1 (6 bases). Deletions cut 3 bases from V and 0 bases from J, with 17 bases between. This CDR3 spans 17 amino acids. The V gene's germline CDR1 is MNHEY and CDR2 SVGAGI. CDR3 loop: CASSYRKGGGHQETQYF. CDR3 nucleotides: TGTGCCAGCAGTTATCGAAAGGGTGGGGGCCACCAAGAGACCCAGTACTTC.

This clonotype was seen a few times. An end of the junction does not agree with germline; a read error may underlie this. The gene calls are TRBV27 and TRBJ2-5, with D perhaps assigned TRBD1 or TRBD2 (5 bases each). CDR3 length: 15 residues. CDR1 and CDR2 (germline): MNHEY, SMNVEV (reference sequence). CDR3 nucleotides: TGTGCCAGCAGTAACCAACCCCGGGACCAAGGGACCCAGTACTTC. It yields the protein CASSNQPRDQGTQYF.

This clonotype was seen more than once but under ten times. The rearrangement joins TRBV9 to TRBJ2-5, with 7 bases aligning to TRBD1. This CDR3 has 12 amino acids. Germline-derived CDR1 and CDR2 are SGDLS and YYNGEE. The junction had 0 bases not matched to a gene; V was cut back by 0 bases and J by 7 bases. The CDR3: CASSVGTGTQYF. For the CDR3, the DNA is TGTGCCAGCAGCGTAGGGACAGGGACCCAGTACTTC.

This clonotype was counted many times. The gene calls are TRBV5-1 and TRBJ2-7, with TRBD1 as a possible D gene (6 bases). Germline CDR1 reads SGHRS; CDR2 reads YFSETQ. Trimming took off 0 bases at V and 0 bases at J, with 22 bases between the two ends. The CDR3 runs 19 residues. CDR3 region: CASSLAGILRDTLSYEQYF. CDR3 nucleotide sequence: TGCGCCAGCAGCTTGGCCGGCATTCTCCGGGACACCCTCTCCTACGAGCAGTACTTC.

The sample holds many counts of this clonotype. This chain joins TRBV5-1 and TRBJ2-6, with 7 bases matching TRBD1. The V and J ends lost 3 bases and 4 bases, in that order; junction bases with no gene match: 10. Germline CDR1 is SGHRS and CDR2 is YFSETQ. The CDR3 is 17 residues long. The CDR3 coding sequence is TGCGCCAGCAGCTGGGGGAGACAGGGATACGGGGCCAACGTCCTGACTTTC. Amino acid sequence: CASSWGRQGYGANVLTF.

This clonotype was seen ten or more times. A much more abundant neighbour one base away suggests this may be a read error. V is TRBV28 and J is TRBJ1-2; no definite D call. The CDR3 consists of 14 residues. Germline V gene sequence: CDR1 MDHEN, CDR2 SYDVKM. The CDR3: CASSTTPISGGCTF. The DNA of the CDR3 is TGTGCCAGCAGTACGACTCCTATAAGTGGTGGCTGCACCTTC.

This clonotype was counted only a few times. The chain uses TRBV6-5 and TRBJ2-7; D may be TRBD1 or TRBD2 (5 bases each). Trimming cost V 4 bases and J 2 bases, with 15 bases left between them. The CDR3 is made up of 15 amino acids. Germline V CDR1 and CDR2: MNHEY, SVGAGI. For the CDR3, the DNA is TGTGCCAGCAGTTCCGGGGCGTTAAGAACCTACGAGCAGTACTTC. This codes for CASSSGALRTYEQYF.

This clonotype has a count of ten or more. The rearrangement joins TRBV18 to TRBJ2-7, with D hard to call. Germline CDR1 is KGHSH and CDR2 is LQKENI. The CDR3 is 14 residues long. The V gene lost 2 bases and the J gene lost 6 bases, with 14 bases spanning the gap. The CDR3 is CASSPLSGSSEQYF. For the CDR3, the DNA is TGTGCCAGCTCACCATTGAGTGGAAGTAGCGAGCAGTACTTC.

This clonotype appeared many times. The gene calls are TRBV25-1 and TRBJ1-1, with D possibly being TRBD1 (5 bases). Germline CDR1 reads MGHDK; CDR2 reads SYGVNS. The CDR3 covers 14 residues. Trimming took off 10 bases at V and 0 bases at J, with 15 bases between the two ends. CDR3 residues: CATSGSGMNTEAFF. CDR3 nucleotide sequence: TGTGCCACCTCAGGGTCTGGAATGAACACTGAAGCTTTCTTT.

This clonotype appeared many times. The chain links TRBV20-1 to TRBJ2-7, with a possible D match to TRBD1 (5 bases). Germline loops: CDR1 DFQATT, CDR2 SNEGSKA (reference sequence). V gave up 1 base and J gave up 2 bases, with 21 bases separating them. The CDR3 consists of 17 residues. CDR3: CSARATVLGSFTYEQYF. The CDR3, as DNA: TGCAGTGCTAGAGCGACAGTTCTCGGGTCTTTCACCTACGAGCAGTACTTC.